This TCR beta chain was documented in a study of blood T cell repertoires in COVID-19. About the research overall: Specimens from acute and convalescent COVID-19 originated in the United States, Italy and Spain.

Method: immunoSEQ multiplex PCR; TCRdb's copy keeps in-frame clones and lacks some. The table lists roughly 110,000 clones, less than 85% of them singletons. Trimming at V came to 3 bases and at J to 7 bases, leaving 7 bases not matched to a gene. The CDR3 is 14 residues long. CDR1 is SGDLS, CDR2 YYNGEE, per germline. The V call is TRBV9, the J call TRBJ1-2; 9 bases agree with TRBD1. The receptor was derived from a woman between 55 and 75 years old with acute or convalescent COVID-19. Material: peripheral blood. For the CDR3, the DNA is TGTGCCAGCAGCGCACAGGGGGCGATCGTTGGCTACACCTTC. This encodes CASSAQGAIVGYTF.